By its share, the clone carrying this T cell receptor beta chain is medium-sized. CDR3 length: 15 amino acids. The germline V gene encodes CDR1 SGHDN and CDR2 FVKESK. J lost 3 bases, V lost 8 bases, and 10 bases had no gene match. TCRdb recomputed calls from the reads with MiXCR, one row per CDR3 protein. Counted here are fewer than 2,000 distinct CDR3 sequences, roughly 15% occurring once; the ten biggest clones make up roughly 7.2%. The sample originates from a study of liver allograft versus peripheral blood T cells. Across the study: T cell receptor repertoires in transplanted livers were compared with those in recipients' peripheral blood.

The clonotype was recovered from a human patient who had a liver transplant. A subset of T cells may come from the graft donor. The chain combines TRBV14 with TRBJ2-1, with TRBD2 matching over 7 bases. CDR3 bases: TGTGCCAGCGGGTTCGGGGGGTCTAGCTACAATGAGCAGTTCTTC. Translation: CASGFGGSSYNEQFF.